This TCR beta chain was identified in a study of cytotoxic CD8 clonotypes in ibrutinib-treated CLL. Looking at the study overall: Following treatment for a median about 13 months, range 6 to 36, response samples were then taken.

Whole-study findings and limits: In comparison with age-matched healthy donors, baseline clonality was higher and tracked circulating CD8+ T-cell counts.

Method: immunoSEQ multiplex PCR; TCRdb's copy keeps in-frame clones and lacks some. The sample consists of about 130,000 clones, approximately 80% of them appearing once. Concerning this clone itself: Its antigen is undetermined.

Germline CDR1 and CDR2: SGHRS and YFSETQ. The CDR3 runs to 14 residues. The V segment lost 6 bases and the J segment 8 bases; nucleotides outside the gene matches: 6. V is TRBV5-1 and J is TRBJ2-1; 12 bases fit TRBD2. This specimen was PBMCs, taken after 12 months of ibrutinib treatment. This receptor was identified in a human donor with chronic lymphocytic leukemia. The CDR3 reads CASNGLAGSDEQFF. In nucleotides, the CDR3 is TGCGCCAGCAACGGACTAGCGGGAAGCGATGAGCAGTTCTTC.